This T cell receptor (beta chain) comes out of a study of blood T cell repertoires in COVID-19. The wider study: PBMCs, B-cell-depleted T cells, or T cells were the source of the cDNA or gDNA that made up the material.

Libraries were prepared by immunoSEQ multiplex PCR; TCRdb keeps only in-frame clonotypes and omits some of them. The sample lists some 200,000 clones, around 84% occurring once. Specimen: peripheral blood. This receptor was obtained from a woman at least 80 years old with active or convalescent COVID-19.

CDR3 protein: CASSDRDKSSYEQYF. In nucleotides, the CDR3 is TGTGCCAGCAGTGACCGGGATAAGAGCTCCTACGAGCAGTACTTC. J is TRBJ2-7 and V is TRBV6-1, with a weak D call TRBD2 (5 bases). Germline V CDR1 and CDR2: MNHNS, SASEGT. The V and J ends lost 3 bases and 0 bases respectively, with 12 bases between them. The CDR3 consists of 15 residues.